The TCR beta chain described here comes from a study of T cells in localized non-small cell lung cancer. This CDR3 spans 17 amino acids. In germline, CDR1 is SGHTA, CDR2 FQGNSA. The junction had 13 bases not matched to a gene; V was cut back by 6 bases and J by 5 bases. This clone occurred once. Antigen: not known. Produced via immunoSEQ multiplex PCR; TCRdb's table is partial and in-frame only. The repertoire includes about 33,000 clones, about 80% of them detected once, and about 16% sits in the top ten. The study's findings and limits: Tumor trailed uninvolved adjacent lung in T cell clonality, which peaked there.

The rearrangement joins TRBV7-2 to TRBJ2-2; TRBD1 matches at 9 bases. This receptor was taken from a male donor older than 55 with stage III squamous cell lung carcinoma. The sample was peripheral blood, taken before any cancer treatment. Here the CDR3 reads CASSFNPGTGNTGELFF. Here the CDR3 DNA reads TGTGCCAGCAGTTTTAACCCCGGGACAGGGAATACCGGGGAGCTGTTTTTT.